The 20 T cell receptor beta chains below come from one sample, sequenced in a study of T-cell memory formation after mild COVID-19. TCRdb reprocessed the 5' RACE reads with MiXCR, giving one entry per CDR3 protein. The sample has about 560,000 distinct CDR3 sequences; roughly 17% are singletons. The sequenced sample was PBMCs or a T cell subset sorted from them (not recorded which). These receptors all come from an adult woman who had mild COVID-19 (a few samples of this study predate the infection). Cell type and time point are not known.

This clonotype was seen more than once but under ten times. The chain couples TRBV7-2 to TRBJ2-5; perhaps D is TRBD1 or TRBD2 (5 bases each). The length of the CDR3 is 14 residues. Germline CDR1 SGHTA, CDR2 FQGNSA. The V end was cut by 2 bases, the J end by 3 bases, with 10 bases between. CDR3 nucleotides: TGTGCCAGCAGCTTACGGGGCTCCAAAGAGACCCAGTACTTC. It codes for CASSLRGSKETQYF.

The chain recombines TRBV18 with TRBJ1-4, with D perhaps matching TRBD1 (6 bases). This CDR3 region has 13 residues. V was trimmed by 5 bases and J by 8 bases, leaving 12 bases between them. Germline V gene data show CDR1 as KGHSH and CDR2 as LQKENI. The CDR3 is CASSSGTMEKLFF. In DNA form, the CDR3 reads TGTGCCAGCTCAAGCGGGACAATGGAAAAACTGTTTTTT.

The CDR3 DNA is TGCGCCAGCAGCCAAGATTCGGAGGGAAGGCACAATGAGCAGTTCTTC. It encodes CASSQDSEGRHNEQFF. The chain carries TRBV4-1 and TRBJ2-1; TRBD2 might be the D (6 bases). CDR3 length: 16 amino acids. Trimming removed 0 bases at V and 5 bases at J, with 14 bases between. Germline CDR1 is MGHRA and CDR2 is YSYEKL.

V is TRBV10-3 and J is TRBJ1-5, with D perhaps matching TRBD1 (5 bases). Deletions cut 6 bases from V and 5 bases from J, with 11 bases between. Germline-derived CDR1 and CDR2 are ENHRY and SYGVKD. CDR3 length: 13 amino acids. CDR3 loop: CAIRIGADQPQHF. The DNA for the CDR3 is TGTGCCATCAGAATAGGGGCGGATCAGCCCCAGCATTTT.

The chain has TRBV19 and TRBJ2-5; D possibly corresponds to TRBD2 (7 bases). Germline-derived CDR1 and CDR2 are LNHDA and SQIVND (reference sequence). This CDR3 has 15 amino acids. The V end lost 4 bases, the J end lost 3 bases, and 15 bases lay between the germline ends. The chain's CDR3 is CASSTPRGAEETQYF. CDR3 bases: TGTGCCAGTAGTACGCCACGGGGGGCCGAAGAGACCCAGTACTTC.

V usage is TRBV9 and J usage is TRBJ1-5; D gene uncertain. V was clipped by 2 bases and J by 4 bases, with 7 bases between them. This CDR3 is built from 13 residues. Germline-derived CDR1 and CDR2 are SGDLS and YYNGEE. The CDR3 reads CASSVSMNQPQHF. The CDR3 region has the DNA TGTGCCAGCAGCGTTTCAATGAATCAGCCCCAGCATTTT. Looking up the rest from reference TRBV9 and TRBJ1-5 gives the full variable domain: DSGVTQTPKHLITATGQRVTLRCSPRSGDLSVYWYQQSLDQGLQFLIQYYNGEERAKGNILERFSAQQFPDLHSELNLSSLELGDSALYFCASSVSMNQPQHFGDGTRLSIL.

The chain joins TRBV5-1 to TRBJ1-2; the D gene is possibly TRBD1 (6 bases). Germline V lookup: CDR1 SGHRS, CDR2 YFSETQ. This CDR3 is 14 amino acids long. Trimming shortened V by 2 bases and J by 5 bases, and 13 bases separated the two germline ends. CDR3 in amino acids: CASSFQGNSYGYTF. The CDR3 DNA reads as TGCGCCAGCAGCTTTCAGGGGAACAGTTATGGCTACACCTTC.

This clonotype was seen a handful of times. This chain uses TRBV7-2 with TRBJ2-3, with TRBD1 identical over 9 bases. With V trimmed by 5 bases and J by 2 bases, 11 bases remained unmatched. Germline values: CDR1 SGHTA, CDR2 FQGNSA. There are 17 residues in the CDR3. CDR3: CASSHRGLPLFTDTQYF. The CDR3 DNA sequence: TGTGCCAGCAGCCACAGGGGGCTCCCCTTATTCACAGATACGCAGTATTTT.

CDR3 in DNA: TGTGCCACCAGCGCCCCAGGACTAGCGGGAGGAGGGGGCACCGGGGAGCTGTTTTTT. Translating it yields CATSAPGLAGGGGTGELFF. The chain uses TRBV24-1 and TRBJ2-2; TRBD2 agrees at 14 bases. The CDR3 consists of 19 residues. V was clipped by 7 bases and J by 4 bases; unmatched bases: 13. Germline CDR1 and CDR2: KGHDR and SFDVKD.

The chain links TRBV9 to TRBJ1-2; 10 bases are shared with TRBD1. This CDR3 contains 15 residues. V dropped 2 bases and J dropped 6; count of bases not matched to a gene: 7. Looked up from germline, CDR1 is SGDLS and CDR2 is YYNGEE. The CDR3 DNA sequence: TGTGCCAGCAGCGTTGTGCCGGGACAGGGGAATGGCTACACCTTC. Residues: CASSVVPGQGNGYTF.

This chain links TRBV5-1 with TRBJ2-1; TRBD2 is a possible D gene (7 bases). The CDR3 runs to 15 residues. The germline V and J ends were trimmed by 2 bases and 7 bases, with 16 bases remaining between them. CDR1 and CDR2 (germline): SGHRS, YFSETQ. The DNA for the CDR3 is TGCGCCAGCAGCTTTGGAGGGGGGGCTCGGAATGAGCAGTTCTTC. This sequence encodes CASSFGGGARNEQFF.

This rearrangement joins TRBV11-2 to TRBJ2-3; no clear D. CDR1 and CDR2 from the germline V gene are SGHAT and FQNNGV. The V end lost 5 bases, the J end lost 1 base, and 13 bases lay between the germline ends. The CDR3 length is 15 residues. Written as DNA, the CDR3 is TGTGCCAGCAGCCTCGGACGCCTGGGCACAGATACGCAGTATTTT. It yields the protein CASSLGRLGTDTQYF. The variable domain in full, with the rest retrieved from reference TRBV11-2 and TRBJ2-3, is EAGVAQSPRYKIIEKRQSVAFWCNPISGHATLYWYQQILGQGPKLLIQFQNNGVVDDSQLPKDRFSAERLKGVDSTLKIQPAKLEDSAVYLCASSLGRLGTDTQYFGPGTRLTVL.

The CDR3, as DNA: TGTGCCATCAGTGAATGGGACAGCGTCACTGAAGCTTTCTTT. Translating it yields CAISEWDSVTEAFF. This sequence joins TRBV10-3 and TRBJ1-1; the match to TRBD1 covers 7 bases. Germline loops: CDR1 ENHRY, CDR2 SYGVKD. This CDR3 has 14 residues. J lost 4 bases, V lost 3 bases, and 5 bases had no gene match.

This clonotype was observed at least ten times. The chain has TRBV7-2 and TRBJ1-2; possibly TRBD1 for D (6 bases). The V end lost 7 bases, the J end lost 2 bases, and 17 bases lay between the germline ends. The V gene's germline CDR1 is SGHTA and CDR2 FQGNSA. This CDR3 comprises 15 residues. CDR3 in amino acids: CASTPGGGMNYGYTF. The CDR3 DNA reads as TGTGCCAGCACGCCCGGAGGGGGAATGAACTATGGCTACACCTTC.

Only a few counts were recorded for this clonotype. This chain connects TRBV12-3 or TRBV12-4 to TRBJ2-1; D unclear. This CDR3 is 14 amino acids long. V was pared by 1 base and J by 4 bases, with 8 bases between. The CDR3 region is CASSLEVGYNEQFF. DNA for the CDR3: TGTGCCAGCAGTTTAGAAGTCGGGTACAATGAGCAGTTCTTC.

V gene TRBV24-1 combines with J gene TRBJ2-3; the match to TRBD1 covers 10 bases. J lost 1 base, V lost 3 bases, and 6 bases had no gene match. The CDR3 covers 17 residues. In germline, CDR1 is KGHDR, CDR2 SFDVKD. CDR3 loop: CATSDGTGVSGTDTQYF. DNA of the CDR3: TGTGCCACCAGTGATGGGACAGGGGTATCTGGCACAGATACGCAGTATTTT.

This chain connects TRBV12-3 or TRBV12-4 to TRBJ1-5; D gene uncertain. This CDR3 is 13 amino acids long. Trimming took off 5 bases at V and 4 bases at J, with 9 bases between the two ends. In DNA form, the CDR3 reads TGTGCCAGCAGTCTTATAAGGAATCAGCCCCAGCATTTT. It is translated as CASSLIRNQPQHF.

This clonotype was seen only a few times. The CDR3 loop reads CATSEGTGSRYEQYF. CDR3 nucleotide sequence: TGTGCCACCAGTGAGGGGACAGGGTCAAGGTACGAGCAGTACTTC. The V gene is TRBV24-1, the J gene TRBJ2-7; TRBD1 agrees at 9 bases. V was clipped by 4 bases and J by 4 bases; unmatched bases: 7. Germline values: CDR1 KGHDR, CDR2 SFDVKD. This CDR3 contains 15 residues.

This chain links TRBV4-1 with TRBJ2-1; tentative D call: TRBD2 (6 bases). The CDR3 sequence is 15 residues long. Germline V gene lookup returns CDR1 MGHRA and CDR2 YSYEKL. V shed 1 base and J shed 4 bases, with 11 bases lying between them. The CDR3 loop reads CASSQVTGGYNEQFF. CDR3 nucleotide sequence: TGCGCCAGCAGCCAAGTAACCGGGGGATACAATGAGCAGTTCTTC.

This chain's CDR3 is CASSSGGADQPQHF. Written as DNA, the CDR3 is TGTGCCAGCAGTTCAGGGGGCGCGGATCAGCCCCAGCATTTT. The rearrangement uses TRBV12-3 or TRBV12-4 and TRBJ1-5, with 8 bases fitting TRBD1. This CDR3 region has 14 residues. The trim removed 4 bases at V and 5 bases at J, leaving 4 bases unmatched.